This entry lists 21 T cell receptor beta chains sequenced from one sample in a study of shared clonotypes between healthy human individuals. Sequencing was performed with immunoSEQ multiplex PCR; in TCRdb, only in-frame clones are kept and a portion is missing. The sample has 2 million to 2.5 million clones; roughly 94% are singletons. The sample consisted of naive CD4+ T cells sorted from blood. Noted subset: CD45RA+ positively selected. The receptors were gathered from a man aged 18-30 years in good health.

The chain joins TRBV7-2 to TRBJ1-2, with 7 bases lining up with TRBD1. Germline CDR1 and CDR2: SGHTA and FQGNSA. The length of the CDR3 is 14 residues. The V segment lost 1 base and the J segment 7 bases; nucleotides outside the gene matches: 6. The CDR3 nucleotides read TGTGCCAGCAGCTTAGAGCGACAGGGAGTTGGCTACACCTTC. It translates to CASSLERQGVGYTF.

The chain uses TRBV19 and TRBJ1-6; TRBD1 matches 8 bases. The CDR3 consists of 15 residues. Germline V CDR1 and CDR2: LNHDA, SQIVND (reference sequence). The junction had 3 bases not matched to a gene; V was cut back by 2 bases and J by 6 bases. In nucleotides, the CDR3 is TGTGCCAGTAGTATACAGGGGGCGGGTAATTCACCCCTCCACTTT. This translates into CASSIQGAGNSPLHF.

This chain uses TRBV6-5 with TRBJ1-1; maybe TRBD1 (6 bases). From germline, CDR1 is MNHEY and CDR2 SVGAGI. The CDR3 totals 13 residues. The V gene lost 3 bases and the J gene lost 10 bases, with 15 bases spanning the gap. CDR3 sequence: CASSYSTGIVAFF. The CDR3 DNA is TGTGCCAGCAGTTATTCCACAGGGATAGTAGCTTTCTTT.

The CDR3 is CASTVGLAGSYEQYF. The CDR3, as DNA: TGTGCCAGCACCGTCGGACTAGCGGGGTCCTACGAGCAGTACTTC. The rearrangement uses TRBV2 and TRBJ2-7; TRBD2 matches at 12 bases. The length of the CDR3 is 15 residues. With V trimmed by 7 bases and J by 1 base, 5 bases remained unmatched. Germline CDR1 SNHLY, CDR2 FYNNEI. Supplemented by reference TRBV2 and TRBJ2-7, the full variable domain reads EPEVTQTPSHQVTQMGQEVILRCVPISNHLYFYWYRQILGQKVEFLVSFYNNEISEKSEIFDDQFSVERPDGSNFTLKIRSTKLEDSAMYFCASTVGLAGSYEQYFGPGTRLTVT.

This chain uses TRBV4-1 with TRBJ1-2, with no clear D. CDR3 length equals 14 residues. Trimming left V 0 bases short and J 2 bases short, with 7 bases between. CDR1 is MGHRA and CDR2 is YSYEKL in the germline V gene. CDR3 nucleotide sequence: TGCGCCAGCAGCCAAGAGGAGGGCAACTATGGCTACACCTTC. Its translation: CASSQEEGNYGYTF.

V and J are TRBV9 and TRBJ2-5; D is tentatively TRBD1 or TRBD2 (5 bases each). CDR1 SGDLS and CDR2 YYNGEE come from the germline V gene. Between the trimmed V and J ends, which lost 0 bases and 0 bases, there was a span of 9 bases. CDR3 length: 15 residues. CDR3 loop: CASSVVGTYQETQYF. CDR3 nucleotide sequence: TGTGCCAGCAGCGTAGTGGGGACGTACCAAGAGACCCAGTACTTC.

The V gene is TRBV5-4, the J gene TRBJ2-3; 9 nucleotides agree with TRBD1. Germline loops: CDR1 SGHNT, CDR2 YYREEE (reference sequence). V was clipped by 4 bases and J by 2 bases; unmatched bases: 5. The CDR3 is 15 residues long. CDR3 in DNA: TGTGCCAGCAGCCCCCGGGACAGGGACACAGATACGCAGTATTTT. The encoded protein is CASSPRDRDTDTQYF. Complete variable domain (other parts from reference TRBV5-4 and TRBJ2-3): ETGVTQSPTHLIKTRGQQVTLRCSSQSGHNTVSWYQQALGQGPQFIFQYYREEENGRGNFPPRFSGLQFPNYSSELNVNALELDDSALYLCASSPRDRDTDTQYFGPGTRLTVL.

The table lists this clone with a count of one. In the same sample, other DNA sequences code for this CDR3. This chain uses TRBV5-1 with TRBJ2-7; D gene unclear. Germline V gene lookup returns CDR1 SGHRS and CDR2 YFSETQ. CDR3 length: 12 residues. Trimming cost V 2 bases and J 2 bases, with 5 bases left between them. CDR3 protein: CASSLTTYEQYF. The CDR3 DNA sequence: TGCGCCAGCAGCTTAACTACCTACGAGCAGTACTTC.

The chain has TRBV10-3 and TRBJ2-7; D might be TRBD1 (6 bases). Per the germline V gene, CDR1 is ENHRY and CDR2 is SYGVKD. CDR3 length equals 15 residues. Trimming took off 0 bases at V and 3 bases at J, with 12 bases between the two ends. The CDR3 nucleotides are TGTGCCATCAGTGAGTCCGGCAGGGGAAGCTACGAGCAGTACTTC. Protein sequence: CAISESGRGSYEQYF.

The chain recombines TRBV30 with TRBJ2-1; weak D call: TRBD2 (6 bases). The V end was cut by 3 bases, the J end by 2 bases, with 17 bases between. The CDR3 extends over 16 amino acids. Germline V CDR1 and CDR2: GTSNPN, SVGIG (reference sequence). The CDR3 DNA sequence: TGTGCCTGGAGCCCCCAACGCGGGACCACCTACAATGAGCAGTTCTTC. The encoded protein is CAWSPQRGTTYNEQFF.

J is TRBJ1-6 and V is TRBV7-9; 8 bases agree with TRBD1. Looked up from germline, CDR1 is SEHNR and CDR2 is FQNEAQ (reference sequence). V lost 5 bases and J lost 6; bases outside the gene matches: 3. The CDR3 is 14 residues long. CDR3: CASSRTGFNSPLHF. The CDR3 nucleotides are TGTGCCAGCAGCAGGACAGGGTTTAATTCACCCCTCCACTTT.

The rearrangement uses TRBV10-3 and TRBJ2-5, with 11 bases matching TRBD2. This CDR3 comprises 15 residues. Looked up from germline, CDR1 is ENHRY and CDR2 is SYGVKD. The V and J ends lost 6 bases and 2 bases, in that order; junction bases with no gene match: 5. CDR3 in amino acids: CAIRGTSGPQETQYF. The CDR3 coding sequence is TGTGCCATCAGAGGGACTAGCGGCCCTCAAGAGACCCAGTACTTC.

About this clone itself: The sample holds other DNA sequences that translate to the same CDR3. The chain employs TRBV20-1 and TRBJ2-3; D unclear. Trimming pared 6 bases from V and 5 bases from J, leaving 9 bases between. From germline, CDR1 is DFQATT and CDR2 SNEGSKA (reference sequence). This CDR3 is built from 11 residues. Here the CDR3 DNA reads TGCAGTGCCCCCCTGGGAGATACGCAGTATTTT. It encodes CSAPLGDTQYF.

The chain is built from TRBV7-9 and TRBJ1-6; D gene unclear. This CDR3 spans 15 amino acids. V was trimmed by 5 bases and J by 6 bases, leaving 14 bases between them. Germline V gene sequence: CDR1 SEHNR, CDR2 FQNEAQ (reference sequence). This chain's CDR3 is CASSGSTEVNSPLHF. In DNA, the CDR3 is TGTGCCAGCAGCGGATCGACGGAAGTTAATTCACCCCTCCACTTT.

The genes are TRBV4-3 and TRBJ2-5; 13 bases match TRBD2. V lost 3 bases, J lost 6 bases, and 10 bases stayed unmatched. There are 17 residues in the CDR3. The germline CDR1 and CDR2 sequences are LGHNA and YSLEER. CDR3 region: CASSQNGPGLAGQTQYF. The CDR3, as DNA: TGCGCCAGCAGCCAGAATGGACCGGGACTAGCGGGACAGACCCAGTACTTC.

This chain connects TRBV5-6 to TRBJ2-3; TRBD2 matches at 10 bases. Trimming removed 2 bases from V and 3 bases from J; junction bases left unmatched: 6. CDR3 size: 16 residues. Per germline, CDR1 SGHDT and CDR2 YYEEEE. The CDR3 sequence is CASSLYSGGITDTQYF. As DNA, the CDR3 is TGTGCCAGCAGCTTATATAGCGGGGGGATTACAGATACGCAGTATTTT.

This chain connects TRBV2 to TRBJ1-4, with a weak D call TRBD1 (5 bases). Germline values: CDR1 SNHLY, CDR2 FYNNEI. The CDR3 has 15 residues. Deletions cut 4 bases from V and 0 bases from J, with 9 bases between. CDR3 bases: TGTGCCAGCAGTGCCGACAGATCAACTAATGAAAAACTGTTTTTT. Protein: CASSADRSTNEKLFF.

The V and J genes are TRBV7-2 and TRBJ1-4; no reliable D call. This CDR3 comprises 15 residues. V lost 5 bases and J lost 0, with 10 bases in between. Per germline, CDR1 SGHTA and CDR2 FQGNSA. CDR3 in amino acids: CASSLQLTTNEKLFF. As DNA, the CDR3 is TGTGCCAGCAGCCTGCAGCTAACAACTAATGAAAAACTGTTTTTT.

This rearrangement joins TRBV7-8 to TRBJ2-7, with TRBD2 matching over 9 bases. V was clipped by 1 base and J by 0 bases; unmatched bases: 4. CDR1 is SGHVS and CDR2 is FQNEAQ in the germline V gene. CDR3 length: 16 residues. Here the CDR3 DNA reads TGTGCCAGCAGCTTAGTGGCGGGGGGGAGCTCCTACGAGCAGTACTTC. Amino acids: CASSLVAGGSSYEQYF.

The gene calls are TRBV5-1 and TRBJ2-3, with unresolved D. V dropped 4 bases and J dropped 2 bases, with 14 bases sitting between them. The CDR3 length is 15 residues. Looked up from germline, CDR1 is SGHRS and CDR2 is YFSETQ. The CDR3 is CASSLSQIYTDTQYF. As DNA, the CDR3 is TGCGCCAGCAGCCTATCCCAGATATACACAGATACGCAGTATTTT. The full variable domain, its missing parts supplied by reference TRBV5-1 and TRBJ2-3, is KAGVTQTPRYLIKTRGQQVTLSCSPISGHRSVSWYQQTPGQGLQFLFEYFSETQRNKGNFPGRFSGRQFSNSRSEMNVSTLELGDSALYLCASSLSQIYTDTQYFGPGTRLTVL.

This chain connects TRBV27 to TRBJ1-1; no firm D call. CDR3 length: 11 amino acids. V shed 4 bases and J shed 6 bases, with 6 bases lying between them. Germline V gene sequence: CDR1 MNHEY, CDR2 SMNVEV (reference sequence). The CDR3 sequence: CASSSFAEAFF. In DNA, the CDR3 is TGTGCCAGCAGTTCGTTTGCTGAAGCTTTCTTT.